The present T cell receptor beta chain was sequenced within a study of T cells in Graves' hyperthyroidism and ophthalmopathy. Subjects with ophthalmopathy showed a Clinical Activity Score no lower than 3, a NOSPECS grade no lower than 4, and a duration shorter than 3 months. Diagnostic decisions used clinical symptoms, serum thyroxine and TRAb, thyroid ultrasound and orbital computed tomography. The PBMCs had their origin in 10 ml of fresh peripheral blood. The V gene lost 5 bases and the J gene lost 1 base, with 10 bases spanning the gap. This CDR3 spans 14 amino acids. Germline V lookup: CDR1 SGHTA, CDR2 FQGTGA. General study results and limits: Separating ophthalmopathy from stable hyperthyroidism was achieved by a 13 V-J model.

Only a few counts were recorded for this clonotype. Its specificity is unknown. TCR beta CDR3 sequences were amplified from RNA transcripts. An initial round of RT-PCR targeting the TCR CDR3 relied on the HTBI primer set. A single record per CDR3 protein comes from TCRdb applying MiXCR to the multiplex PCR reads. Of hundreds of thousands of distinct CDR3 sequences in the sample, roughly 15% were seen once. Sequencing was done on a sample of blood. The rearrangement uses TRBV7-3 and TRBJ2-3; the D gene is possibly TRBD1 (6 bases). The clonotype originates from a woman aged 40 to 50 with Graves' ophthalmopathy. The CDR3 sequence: CASSNRDGTDTQYF. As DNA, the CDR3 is TGTGCCAGCAGCAACAGGGACGGCACAGATACGCAGTATTTT. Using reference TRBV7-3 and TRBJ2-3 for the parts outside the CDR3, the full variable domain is GAGVSQTPSNKVTEKGKYVELRCDPISGHTALYWYRQSLGQGPEFLIYFQGTGAADDSGLPNDRFFAVRPEGSVSTLKIQRTERGDSAVYLCASSNRDGTDTQYFGPGTRLTVL.